The 23 T cell receptor beta chains presented below share a single source sample, sequenced in a study of blood T cells in healthy people across ages. The authors ran a second PCR of roughly 7 to 11 cycles using a sample-barcoded 5' primer and a J-beta primer mix. TCRdb re-analysed the 5' RACE reads in MiXCR, keeping a single row per CDR3 protein. The sample contains around 800,000 distinct CDR3 sequences, 20% to 30% of which appear only once. These data also featured in a second study, about T cells of mothers and their children.

Input material: blood. The receptor set was obtained from a boy between 10 and 17 years old in good health.

The J gene is TRBJ2-5, the V gene TRBV12-3 or TRBV12-4, with 11 bases fitting TRBD2. This CDR3 spans 18 amino acids. Trimming took 2 bases from V and 4 from J; bases not matched to a gene: 12. CDR3 sequence reads: CASSLLVAGGPSGETQYF. CDR3 DNA sequence: TGTGCCAGCAGTTTACTGGTAGCGGGGGGGCCGTCGGGAGAGACCCAGTACTTC.

The chain couples TRBV24-1 to TRBJ2-2, with TRBD1 identical over 12 bases. The CDR3 runs to 16 residues. From germline, CDR1 is KGHDR and CDR2 SFDVKD. J was trimmed by 5 bases and V by 3 bases; bases with no gene match: 3. The CDR3 protein is CATSDRDRGQTGELFF. The DNA of the CDR3 is TGTGCCACCAGTGATAGGGACAGGGGGCAAACCGGGGAGCTGTTTTTT.

The chain recombines TRBV28 with TRBJ1-4; D might be TRBD1 (6 bases). The CDR3 is 16 residues long. Looked up from germline, CDR1 is MDHEN and CDR2 is SYDVKM. Trimming took 2 bases from V and 4 from J, leaving 14 bases between them. Here the CDR3 DNA reads TGTGCCAGCAGTTTAAAGGGAGGGGGATTTAATGAAAAACTGTTTTTT. This encodes CASSLKGGGFNEKLFF.

The rearrangement uses TRBV30 and TRBJ2-7; 8 positions agree with TRBD1. The CDR3 spans 15 residues. Germline V gene lookup returns CDR1 GTSNPN and CDR2 SVGIG (reference sequence). The ends lost 2 bases at V and 0 bases at J; junction bases unmatched: 6. CDR3 bases: TGTGCCTGGAGTATTACAGGGGGGTTCTCCTACGAGCAGTACTTC. Translated, it gives CAWSITGGFSYEQYF.

This clonotype was detected a few times. One end of the junction is discordant with germline, which a read error may explain. This sequence joins TRBV7-2 and TRBJ2-4, with D perhaps TRBD1 or TRBD2 (5 bases each). The CDR3 length is 16 residues. The germline CDR1 and CDR2 sequences are SGHTA and FQGNSA. The chain's CDR3 is CASSFRQFLAKNTQYF. The CDR3 region has the DNA TGTGCCAGCAGCTTCAGACAGTTCCTAGCCAAAAACACTCAGTATTTC.

The chain links TRBV19 to TRBJ2-1; 10 positions match TRBD2. CDR3 length: 14 amino acids. CDR1 and CDR2 (germline): LNHDA, SQIVND (reference sequence). Trimming removed 6 bases from V and 15 bases from J; junction bases left unmatched: 14. The CDR3 DNA reads as TGTGCCAGTAGGAATCAACTAGCGGGGTATGAGGGGTTCTTC. It specifies CASRNQLAGYEGFF.

This chain's CDR3 is CASSPVDLFATYF. CDR3 sequence (DNA): TGTGCCAGCAGTCCCGTGGACCTATTCGCCACTTACTTC. This chain connects TRBV12-3 or TRBV12-4 to TRBJ2-5; D is uncertain. The CDR3 has 13 residues. V was cut by 5 bases and J by 14 bases, with 21 bases left in between.

This chain joins TRBV12-3 or TRBV12-4 and TRBJ2-1; no firm D call. The CDR3 covers 12 residues. V was pared by 3 bases and J by 8 bases, with 8 bases between. The CDR3 DNA is TGTGCCAGCAGTTTTGAGGTACATGAGCAGTTCTTC. It translates to CASSFEVHEQFF.

The rearrangement links TRBV15 to TRBJ2-3; 7 bases are a match to TRBD2. The V and J ends lost 5 bases and 7 bases, in that order; junction bases with no gene match: 15. Germline V gene sequence: CDR1 LNHNV, CDR2 YYDKDF (reference sequence). This CDR3 has 16 amino acids. The CDR3 sequence: CATSPGLPGGAYTQYF. The CDR3 DNA sequence: TGTGCCACCAGCCCGGGGTTGCCGGGGGGTGCATATACGCAGTATTTT.

The V and J genes are TRBV5-5 and TRBJ1-1, with 7 bases fitting TRBD1. This CDR3 is built from 14 residues. Germline values: CDR1 SGHKS, CDR2 YYEKEE (reference sequence). Trimming took 7 bases from V and 6 from J; bases not matched to a gene: 12. The CDR3 DNA follows: TGTGCCAGCGGACAAACGACAGGGCGCGCTGAAGCTTTCTTT. This sequence encodes CASGQTTGRAEAFF.

The gene calls are TRBV29-1 and TRBJ2-7, with 15 positions matching TRBD2. The J call may be wrong; the DNA end is better matched by TRBJ2-1. The CDR3 has 12 amino acids. CDR1 and CDR2 (germline): SQVTM, ANQGSEA. CDR3 nucleotides: TGCACTGGGACTAGCGGGGGGAATGAGCAGTTCTTC. Protein product: CTGTSGGNEQFF.

This clonotype was counted between two and nine times. This chain links TRBV7-9 with TRBJ2-7; D remains unclear. Germline CDR1 is SEHNR and CDR2 is FQNEAQ (reference sequence). This CDR3 spans 12 amino acids. V lost 5 bases and J 3 bases, leaving 8 bases between the germline ends. The CDR3 protein is CASSAQVYEQYF. The CDR3 DNA is TGTGCCAGCAGCGCGCAAGTCTACGAGCAGTACTTC.

The rearrangement links TRBV5-1 to TRBJ2-7, with 7 bases aligning to TRBD1. The germline V gene has CDR1 SGHRS and CDR2 YFSETQ. Trimming at V came to 1 base and at J to 2 bases, leaving 6 bases not matched to a gene. CDR3 length equals 15 residues. CDR3 bases: TGCGCCAGCAGCTTGACCTGGGACAGCCCCTACGAGCAGTACTTC. Encoded protein: CASSLTWDSPYEQYF.

The chain has TRBV7-2 and TRBJ1-1, with TRBD1 matching over 9 bases. V dropped 3 bases and J dropped 4; count of bases not matched to a gene: 9. There are 16 residues in the CDR3. Germline V CDR1 and CDR2: SGHTA, FQGNSA. CDR3 amino acids: CASSLPGTGYSTEAFF. The CDR3 nucleotides are TGTGCCAGCAGCTTGCCAGGGACAGGGTACAGCACTGAAGCTTTCTTT.

The chain couples TRBV28 to TRBJ1-4, with D unresolved. CDR1 is MDHEN and CDR2 is SYDVKM in the germline V gene. Deletions cut 6 bases from V and 4 bases from J, with 18 bases between. The CDR3 runs 16 residues. The CDR3 DNA follows: TGTGCCAGCAGACCGGGGTTCAGCGGTTTTAATGAAAAACTGTTTTTT. This translates into CASRPGFSGFNEKLFF.

This clonotype was counted a few times. This rearrangement joins TRBV5-1 to TRBJ2-5, with TRBD2 as a possible D gene (6 bases). V was clipped by 4 bases and J by 11 bases, with 24 bases between them. CDR1 and CDR2 from the germline V gene are SGHRS and YFSETQ. The CDR3 loop spans 15 amino acids. This CDR3 reads CASSPDVLASYGQYF. The DNA for the CDR3 is TGCGCCAGCAGCCCCGACGTCCTAGCGTCCTACGGGCAGTACTTC.

As to this clonotype: Sequence at one end of the junction differs from germline and may be a read error. The chain combines TRBV6-1 with TRBJ1-1; D ambiguous. This CDR3 region has 14 residues. The germline V gene has CDR1 MNHNS and CDR2 SASEGT. For the CDR3, the DNA is TGTGCCAGCAGGGGCCAAGGACCGAACACTGAGGCTTCCTTT. Translation gives CASRGQGPNTEASF.

This clonotype was picked up a small number of times. This chain links TRBV28 with TRBJ1-6; D unclear. Trimming pared 2 bases from V and 9 bases from J, leaving 14 bases between. The CDR3 is 15 amino acids. CDR1 is MDHEN, CDR2 SYDVKM, per germline. The CDR3 sequence: CASSLGVSHGSPLHF. The CDR3 DNA reads TGTGCCAGCAGTTTAGGAGTGAGCCACGGTTCACCCCTCCACTTT.

The genes are TRBV6-5 and TRBJ2-7, with D perhaps TRBD2 (6 bases). The V gene's germline CDR1 is MNHEY and CDR2 SVGAGI. This CDR3 contains 12 residues. V lost 8 bases to trimming and J lost 3 bases, with 11 bases between them. CDR3: CASYGGNYEQYF. CDR3 nucleotide sequence: TGTGCCAGCTACGGGGGAAACTACGAGCAGTACTTC.

This clonotype came up a few times. The V and J genes are TRBV5-1 and TRBJ2-6; D is unclear. Germline V gives CDR1 SGHRS, CDR2 YFSETQ. V shed 4 bases and J shed 2 bases, with 10 bases lying between them. This CDR3 is built from 15 residues. The CDR3: CASSMDAPGANVLTF. CDR3 nucleotides: TGCGCCAGCAGCATGGATGCTCCTGGGGCCAACGTCCTGACTTTC.

The rearrangement links TRBV6-6 to TRBJ2-3; D remains unclear. V lost 7 bases, J lost 2 bases, and 10 bases lay in between. Germline CDR1 and CDR2: MNHNY and SVGAGI (reference sequence). This CDR3 region has 13 residues. The CDR3 is CASKGPVTDTQYF. The CDR3 nucleotides read TGTGCCAGCAAGGGTCCCGTCACAGATACGCAGTATTTT.

V gene TRBV28 combines with J gene TRBJ2-5; 11 bases are shared with TRBD1. The better agreement between TRBJ2-7 and the DNA end casts doubt on the J call. This CDR3 comprises 17 residues. Germline CDR1 MDHEN, CDR2 SYDVKM. CDR3 sequence (DNA): TGTGCCAGCAGTAAAGGACAGGGGGCCCTCATCACCTACGAGCAGTACTTC. Protein: CASSKGQGALITYEQYF.

This clonotype has a handful of counts. The chain is built from TRBV11-1 and TRBJ2-3; D uncertain. Trimming cost V 4 bases and J 6 bases, with 14 bases left between them. The CDR3 sequence is 14 residues long. The germline V gene encodes CDR1 SGHAT and CDR2 FQDESV (reference sequence). DNA of the CDR3: TGTGCCAGCAGCTCGATTCGGGCCAAGGATACGCAGTATTTT. It specifies CASSSIRAKDTQYF.